A selection of T cell receptor beta chains follows, all from one sample in a study. TCRdb re-analysed the RT-PCR reads in MiXCR, keeping a single row per CDR3 protein. The sample has about 680,000 distinct CDR3 sequences, 11% to 15% seen once. Sequencing was performed on memory CD4+ T cells from blood. These receptors were taken from a female donor in good health, serving as a healthy control. The CDR3 runs from the conserved cysteine through the conserved F or W. Fields, in order: V gene, D gene, J gene, clone size, CDR3 DNA, CDR3 protein. The D gene is left open where the match is weak. The listing skips clone size in some rows; elsewhere it reads once, few, many or a size class.

v_call: TRBV5-1; d_call: TRBD1; j_call: TRBJ1-1; clone_size: few; cdr3_nt: TGCGCCAGCAGCTTGGGACAGGGAGGTTGGACTGAAGCTTTCTTT; cdr3_aa: CASSLGQGGWTEAFF
v_call: TRBV6-6; d_call: TRBD1; j_call: TRBJ1-2; clone_size: few; cdr3_nt: TGTGCCAGCAGTTACTCCCAGGGGGACTATGGCTACACCTTC; cdr3_aa: CASSYSQGDYGYTF
v_call: TRBV9; d_call: TRBD1; j_call: TRBJ1-1; clone_size: -; cdr3_nt: TGTGCCAGCAGCGTAGTAGGGGGCGAAGCTTTCTTT; cdr3_aa: CASSVVGGEAFF
v_call: TRBV7-2; d_call: -; j_call: TRBJ1-1; clone_size: -; cdr3_nt: TGTGCCAGCAGCTTCGCCCCCGACAGTGAAGCTTTCTTT; cdr3_aa: CASSFAPDSEAFF
v_call: TRBV6-5; d_call: TRBD1; j_call: TRBJ2-7; clone_size: -; cdr3_nt: TGTGCCAGCAGTTACTCGACAGGGGGTATCCCCTACGAGCAGTACTTC; cdr3_aa: CASSYSTGGIPYEQYF
v_call: TRBV11-2; d_call: TRBD2; j_call: TRBJ2-1; clone_size: few; cdr3_nt: TGTGCCAGCAGCTCCGGCTACGGGGGACTAGCGGGAGACAATGAGCAGTTCTTC; cdr3_aa: CASSSGYGGLAGDNEQFF
v_call: TRBV20-1; d_call: -; j_call: TRBJ2-1; clone_size: many; cdr3_nt: TGCAGTGCTAGTCGAGCGGTCATCAATGAGCAGTTCTTC; cdr3_aa: CSASRAVINEQFF
v_call: TRBV30; d_call: TRBD1; j_call: TRBJ2-1; clone_size: many; cdr3_nt: TGTGCCTGGAGTCGTCTTGGACAGGGAAAGGATGAGCAGTTCTTC; cdr3_aa: CAWSRLGQGKDEQFF
v_call: TRBV28; d_call: -; j_call: TRBJ2-7; clone_size: -; cdr3_nt: TGTGCCAGCAGCTCTACTACGAGGGAGCAGTACTTC; cdr3_aa: CASSSTTREQYF
v_call: TRBV15; d_call: TRBD1; j_call: TRBJ2-4; clone_size: many; cdr3_nt: TGTGCCACCAGCAGAGATCTGGACAGGGTAATGTACTTC; cdr3_aa: CATSRDLDRVMYF
v_call: TRBV2; d_call: TRBD2; j_call: TRBJ2-3; clone_size: -; cdr3_nt: TGTGCCACACTAGCGGACGCGATCACAGATACGCAGTATTTT; cdr3_aa: CATLADAITDTQYF
v_call: TRBV7-2; d_call: -; j_call: TRBJ2-7; clone_size: few; cdr3_nt: TGTGCCAGCAGCCAGGTGGGCAACGAGCAGTACTTC; cdr3_aa: CASSQVGNEQYF
v_call: TRBV7-3; d_call: -; j_call: TRBJ1-2; clone_size: -; cdr3_nt: TGTGCCAGCAGCTTACTCGTCTATGGTTACACCTTC; cdr3_aa: CASSLLVYGYTF
v_call: TRBV6-1; d_call: -; j_call: TRBJ1-3; clone_size: -; cdr3_nt: TGTGCCAGCAGTACCCGGACCGCAGGCTCTGGAAACACCATATATTTT; cdr3_aa: CASSTRTAGSGNTIYF
v_call: TRBV5-4; d_call: TRBD2; j_call: TRBJ2-7; clone_size: -; cdr3_nt: TGTGCCAGCAGCTTCCTGGCGGGAGTGGAAGAGCAGTACTTC; cdr3_aa: CASSFLAGVEEQYF
v_call: TRBV20-1; d_call: -; j_call: TRBJ1-6; clone_size: -; cdr3_nt: TGCAGTGCTAGAGGGGGGGGATCACCCCTCCACTTT; cdr3_aa: CSARGGGSPLHF